This note documents a single TCR beta chain sequence. Its antigen remains undetermined. Base quality data are lacking; no much larger clone is found one base away. The sample's treatment or condition label, decoded: in vitro stimulation with specific CMV peptide epitopes to enrich CMV-specific T cells. This sample stems from a study of T cell repertoires in cytomegalovirus infection (dated by TCRdb to between 2018 and 2020). Regarding the complete study: Alongside well-studied HLA-B-restricted epitopes, the peptide stimulations were aimed at recently identified HLA-C-restricted CMV epitopes, whose presentation resists viral immunomodulation. The HLA type of each donor mattered for the analysis, because public TCR beta signatures pointed to carriage of CMV infection along with the matching HLA type.

Broader findings and caveats from the paper: Carriers of CMV infection plus the relevant HLA type were discriminated by the cumulative frequency of public TCR beta family members in the study cohort and in an independent 352-donor cohort. In the ex vivo response, HLA-C-restricted CMV-specific TCR beta clonotypes were dominant, and in two of eight donors the single most frequent clonotype came from this HLA-C-restricted group.

Sequencing took place on an Illumina HiSeq 1500. The raw public data were reprocessed by TCRdb itself: fastp quality trimming at Q25, MiXCR clonotype calling, in-frame beta chains only. Rows merge per CDR3 protein into single entries with the most common DNA and genes. Within this sample are fewer than 950,000 distinct CDR3 sequences, with less than 35% of them counted one time only. The ten largest clonotypes hold 9.5% to 15% of the sample. This clonotype was obtained from a human donor in good health (CMV status not recorded). Some clones in this sample may be carry-over from other donors' samples. This sample comprised cultured CD8+ T cells from PBMCs, obtained from culture after CMV antigen stimulation.

The DNA sequence is as follows: TGTGCCAGCAGTTTGGCTAGCGGGGGCCCTCCGGCGGATACGCAGTATTTT. This is translated as CASSLASGGPPADTQYF. Recombination joined TRBV6-8 with TRBJ2-3; 10 of the junction bases match TRBD2. Looking up the germline V gene yields CDR1 MNHGY and CDR2 SAAAGT. The CDR3 starts with the cysteine, ends with the phenylalanine, and has 17 residues. Solely the CDR3 DNA is kept, with 51 bases framed from the first base. Relative to germline, V is missing 4 bases and J is missing 6 bases, with 13 bases of the junction outside any gene match.